This entry lists 21 T cell receptor beta chains sequenced from one sample in a study of T-cell memory formation after mild COVID-19. TCRdb re-called the 5' RACE reads with MiXCR, one entry per CDR3 protein. The profile shows fewer than 350,000 distinct CDR3 sequences, approximately 8.4% of them singletons. Sequenced material: PBMCs or a T cell subset sorted from them (not recorded which). Receptors originate from a man aged 18 to 30 who had mild COVID-19 (a few samples of this study predate the infection). Cell type and time point are not known.

V and J are TRBV7-9 and TRBJ2-7, with 9 bases matching TRBD1. CDR1 SEHNR and CDR2 FQNEAQ come from the germline V gene (reference sequence). This CDR3 has 14 amino acids. The trim removed 3 bases at V and 3 bases at J, leaving 3 bases unmatched. Here the CDR3 reads CASSFWGQGYEQYF. The CDR3 DNA is TGTGCCAGCAGCTTTTGGGGACAGGGCTACGAGCAGTACTTC.

The CDR3 DNA reads as TGTGCCAGCAGCAGCCGACTAGCGGGGGGGTCCGGGGAGCTGTTTTTT. Protein: CASSSRLAGGSGELFF. The chain is built from TRBV12-3 or TRBV12-4 and TRBJ2-2, with 14 nucleotides matching TRBD2. The CDR3 contains 16 residues. Trimming took 6 bases from V and 6 from J; bases not matched to a gene: 6.

The chain has TRBV20-1 and TRBJ2-3; no reliable D call. V lost 1 base to trimming and J lost 5 bases, with 10 bases between them. The germline gives CDR1 DFQATT, CDR2 SNEGSKA (reference sequence). This CDR3 region has 13 residues. CDR3 amino acids: CSARGPRRDTQYF. The CDR3 nucleotides read TGCAGTGCTAGAGGGCCTCGTAGAGATACGCAGTATTTT.

The chain employs TRBV4-1 and TRBJ1-1; D remains unclear. Looked up from germline, CDR1 is MGHRA and CDR2 is YSYEKL. V was pared by 0 bases and J by 0 bases, with 14 bases between. The CDR3 has 17 amino acids. Written as DNA, the CDR3 is TGCGCCAGCAGCCAAGAAAATCGGTCGGGGATGAACACTGAAGCTTTCTTT. Its translation: CASSQENRSGMNTEAFF.

This clonotype was counted only a few times. This rearrangement joins TRBV7-2 to TRBJ2-7; 8 bases are a match to TRBD2. The germline CDR1 and CDR2 sequences are SGHTA and FQGNSA. This CDR3 comprises 14 residues. V lost 7 bases and J lost 9; bases outside the gene matches: 14. Here the CDR3 DNA reads TGTGCCAGCACCACTCAGAGTAGCGGGGTCTCGCAGTACTTC. It yields the protein CASTTQSSGVSQYF. Using reference TRBV7-2 and TRBJ2-7 for the parts outside the CDR3, the full variable domain is GAGVSQSPSNKVTEKGKDVELRCDPISGHTALYWYRQSLGQGLEFLIYFQGNSAPDKSGLPSDRFSAERTGGSVSTLTIQRTQQEDSAVYLCASTTQSSGVSQYFGPGTRLTVT.

This clonotype has more than one count but fewer than ten. This chain joins TRBV5-6 and TRBJ1-2; the D is unclear. The ends were cut back, 0 bases at V and 9 bases at J, with 12 bases in the middle. Germline CDR1 and CDR2: SGHDT and YYEEEE. The CDR3 has 13 amino acids. The CDR3 is CASSLGTGKSYTF. CDR3 bases: TGTGCCAGCAGCTTGGGGACGGGTAAGAGCTACACCTTC.

This clonotype counts as medium-sized. The chain carries TRBV19 and TRBJ1-1; D is uncertain. Trimming pared 6 bases from V and 3 bases from J, leaving 14 bases between. Germline CDR1 LNHDA, CDR2 SQIVND (reference sequence). There are 14 residues in the CDR3. The DNA for the CDR3 is TGTGCCAGTAGGAGTGCTGGGCCCTACACTGAAGCTTTCTTT. Translating gives CASRSAGPYTEAFF.

The chain carries TRBV12-3 or TRBV12-4 and TRBJ2-7; D not resolved. With 5 bases removed from V and 2 bases from J, the gap between germline ends came to 13 bases. The CDR3 length is 14 residues. The CDR3 nucleotides are TGTGCCAGCAGTCCCCCGGAGCCACCCTACGAGCAGTACTTC. This encodes CASSPPEPPYEQYF.

Ten or more counts support this clonotype. V and J are TRBV7-2 and TRBJ2-1; 10 nucleotides match TRBD1. V lost 1 base and J lost 2; bases outside the gene matches: 2. CDR3 length: 16 amino acids. Looked up from germline, CDR1 is SGHTA and CDR2 is FQGNSA. The CDR3 here is CASSLVGTGAYNEQFF. The CDR3 region has the DNA TGTGCCAGCAGCTTAGTTGGGACAGGGGCCTACAATGAGCAGTTCTTC.

This clonotype was counted only a few times. This chain connects TRBV6-5 to TRBJ1-3; 7 bases agree with TRBD1. Germline loops: CDR1 MNHEY, CDR2 SVGAGI. The V segment lost 8 bases and the J segment 4 bases; nucleotides outside the gene matches: 8. The CDR3 is 14 amino acids. CDR3 in DNA: TGTGCCAGCCAACAGGGGCTCGGGGGAAACACCATATATTTT. As protein: CASQQGLGGNTIYF.

CDR3 sequence (DNA): TGTGCCAGCAGCCCCGGACTAGCCCTCGGAGAGACCCAGTACTTC. Translation: CASSPGLALGETQYF. The V call is TRBV7-2, the J call TRBJ2-5; TRBD2 aligns across 8 bases. The germline gives CDR1 SGHTA, CDR2 FQGNSA. The CDR3 extends over 15 amino acids. V lost 5 bases to trimming and J lost 4 bases; unmatched junction nucleotides: 9.

This clonotype came up a few times. The rearrangement links TRBV5-4 to TRBJ1-1; a possible D gene is TRBD1 (6 bases). The CDR3 loop spans 17 amino acids. CDR1 and CDR2 (germline): SGHNT, YYREEE (reference sequence). V was clipped by 6 bases and J by 0 bases, with 21 bases between them. The CDR3 reads CASILGGGGQMNTEAFF. The DNA for the CDR3 is TGTGCCAGCATCCTCGGAGGGGGAGGACAGATGAACACTGAAGCTTTCTTT. Filled out from reference TRBV5-4 and TRBJ1-1, the complete variable domain reads ETGVTQSPTHLIKTRGQQVTLRCSSQSGHNTVSWYQQALGQGPQFIFQYYREEENGRGNFPPRFSGLQFPNYSSELNVNALELDDSALYLCASILGGGGQMNTEAFFGQGTRLTVV.

Many counts were recorded for this clonotype. The chain employs TRBV7-6 and TRBJ1-1; D gene uncertain. The CDR3 is made up of 13 amino acids. Trimming removed 1 base from V and 3 bases from J, with 6 bases in between. CDR1 SGHVS and CDR2 FNYEAQ come from the germline V gene. The CDR3 sequence: CASSLGRYTEAFF. DNA of the CDR3: TGTGCCAGCAGCTTAGGCAGATACACTGAAGCTTTCTTT.

The gene calls are TRBV4-2 and TRBJ1-3; D call uncertain. Germline V gene data show CDR1 as LGHNA and CDR2 as YNFKEQ. The V and J ends lost 0 bases and 0 bases respectively, with 12 bases between them. CDR3 length: 17 residues. Here the CDR3 DNA reads TGTGCCAGCAGCCAAGAAGGCGGCGGATACTCTGGAAACACCATATATTTT. Residues: CASSQEGGGYSGNTIYF.

This clonotype was observed at least ten times. The V call is TRBV27, the J call TRBJ2-7, with 10 bases lining up with TRBD1. The junction had 7 bases not matched to a gene; V was cut back by 6 bases and J by 2 bases. This CDR3 region has 15 residues. From germline, CDR1 is MNHEY and CDR2 SMNVEV (reference sequence). The CDR3 coding sequence is TGTGCCAGCAGCCGAGGGACAGGGGACACCTACGAGCAGTACTTC. Translating it yields CASSRGTGDTYEQYF.

This chain joins TRBV20-1 and TRBJ1-3; maybe TRBD1 (6 bases). The CDR3 has 16 residues. From germline, CDR1 is DFQATT and CDR2 SNEGSKA (reference sequence). CDR3 sequence (DNA): TGCGGGGGCCGCTCATTTGAACCGGGACCAGGAAACACCATATATTTT. The encoded protein is CGGRSFEPGPGNTIYF.

As concerns this clonotype: A read error may explain this, as a much larger clone is one base away. This chain links TRBV4-1 with TRBJ2-5; D call uncertain. The CDR3 totals 13 residues. The V end was cut by 2 bases, the J end by 4 bases, with 8 bases between. CDR1 is MGHRA and CDR2 is YSYEKL in the germline V gene. DNA of the CDR3: TGCGCCAGCAGCCAAACTTACCCAGAGACCCAGTACTTC. Residues: CASSQTYPETQYF.

CDR3 region: CASSLLRWRGEQFF. CDR3 nucleotides: TGCGCCAGCAGCCTCCTCCGGTGGCGGGGTGAGCAGTTCTTC. The chain joins TRBV4-1 to TRBJ2-1, with D maybe TRBD2 (6 bases). The ends were cut back, 4 bases at V and 9 bases at J, with 16 bases in the middle. This CDR3 has 14 residues. Per germline, CDR1 MGHRA and CDR2 YSYEKL.

In its sample, this clonotype was seen many times. V usage is TRBV9 and J usage is TRBJ2-1; D is perhaps TRBD2 (5 bases). CDR1 is SGDLS, CDR2 YYNGEE, per germline. Trimming shortened V by 3 bases and J by 10 bases, and 14 bases separated the two germline ends. The CDR3 contains 13 residues. CDR3 amino acids: CASSGPRDHEQFF. In DNA, the CDR3 is TGTGCCAGCAGCGGCCCCCGGGATCACGAGCAGTTCTTC.

This clonotype was recorded many times. The J gene is TRBJ2-1, the V gene TRBV10-3; 8 nucleotides match TRBD1. Germline CDR1 and CDR2: ENHRY and SYGVKD. The CDR3 is 15 amino acids. Trimming removed 2 bases from V and 8 bases from J; junction bases left unmatched: 8. CDR3 DNA: TGTGCCATCAGTGAGCCCGGACAGGGCGGTGATGAGCAGTTCTTC. It yields the protein CAISEPGQGGDEQFF.

This clonotype has a count of ten or more. The V and J genes are TRBV18 and TRBJ2-7; possibly TRBD1 or TRBD2 for D (5 bases each). This CDR3 contains 14 residues. With 2 bases removed from V and 0 bases from J, the gap between germline ends came to 8 bases. CDR1 is KGHSH and CDR2 is LQKENI in the germline V gene. In DNA, the CDR3 is TGTGCCAGCTCACCAGGGACGGGCTCCTACGAGCAGTACGTC. It codes for CASSPGTGSYEQYV.